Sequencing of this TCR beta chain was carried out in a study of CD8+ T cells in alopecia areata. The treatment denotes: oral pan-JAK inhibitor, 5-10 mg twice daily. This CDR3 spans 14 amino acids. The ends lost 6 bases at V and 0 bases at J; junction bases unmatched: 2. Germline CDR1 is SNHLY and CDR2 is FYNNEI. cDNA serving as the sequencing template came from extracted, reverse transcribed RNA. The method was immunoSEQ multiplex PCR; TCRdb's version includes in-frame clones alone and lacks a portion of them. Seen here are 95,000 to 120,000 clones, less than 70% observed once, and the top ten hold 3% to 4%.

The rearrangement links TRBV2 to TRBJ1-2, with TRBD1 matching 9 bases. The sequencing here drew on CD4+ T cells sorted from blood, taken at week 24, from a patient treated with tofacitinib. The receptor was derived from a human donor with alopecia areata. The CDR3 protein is CASRDRGSNYGYTF. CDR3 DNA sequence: TGTGCCAGCAGGGACAGGGGATCTAACTATGGCTACACCTTC. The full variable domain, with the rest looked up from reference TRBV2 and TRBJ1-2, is EPEVTQTPSHQVTQMGQEVILRCVPISNHLYFYWYRQILGQKVEFLVSFYNNEISEKSEIFDDQFSVERPDGSNFTLKIRSTKLEDSAMYFCASRDRGSNYGYTFGSGTRLTVV.